This T cell receptor beta chain was recorded in a study of T cell clonotyping in hematopoietic cell transplantation. Turning to the study itself: Pretransplant recipient samples were taken after cytoreduction. General study points: At the given depth, recipient repertoires were over 95% de novo clonotypes.

Sequenced by immunoSEQ multiplex PCR; TCRdb stores in-frame clones only, minus some. The sample consists of 65,000 to 80,000 clones, around 96% of them appearing once. Time point of the sample: recipient sample about 28 days before transplant, after cytoreduction. V was shortened by 6 bases and J by 0 bases, with 6 bases between the two germline ends. CDR1 is SEHNR, CDR2 FQNEAQ, per germline (reference sequence). There are 13 residues in the CDR3. Turning to this clone: The antigen remains unidentified.

V usage is TRBV7-9 and J usage is TRBJ1-3; D gene unclear. The sequencing here drew on peripheral blood mononuclear cells, taken before stem cell transplant. The source of this sequence is a woman between 50 and 59 years old with acute myeloid leukemia. Some clones in this sample may be carry-over from other donors' samples. The CDR3 reads CASRGNSGNTIYF. The DNA of the CDR3 is TGTGCCAGCAGGGGTAACTCTGGAAACACCATATATTTT.